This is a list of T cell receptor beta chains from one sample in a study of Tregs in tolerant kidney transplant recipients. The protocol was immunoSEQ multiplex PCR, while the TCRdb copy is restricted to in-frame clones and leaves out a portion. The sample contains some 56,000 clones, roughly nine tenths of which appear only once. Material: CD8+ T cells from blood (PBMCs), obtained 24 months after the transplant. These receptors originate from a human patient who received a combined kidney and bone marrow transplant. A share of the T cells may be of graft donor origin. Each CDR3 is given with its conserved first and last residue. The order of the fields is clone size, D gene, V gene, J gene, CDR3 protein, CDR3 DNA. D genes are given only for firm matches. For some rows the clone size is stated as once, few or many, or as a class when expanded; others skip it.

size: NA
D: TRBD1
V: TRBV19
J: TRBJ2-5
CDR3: CASSLGQLYQETQYF
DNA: TGTGCCAGTAGTTTGGGACAGCTTTACCAAGAGACCCAGTACTTC

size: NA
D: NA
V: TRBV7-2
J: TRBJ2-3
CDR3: CASSSLRGTDTQYF
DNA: TGTGCCAGCAGCTCCCTCCGAGGGACAGATACGCAGTATTTT

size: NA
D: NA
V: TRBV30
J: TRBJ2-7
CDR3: CAWSVGELYEQYF
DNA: TGTGCCTGGAGTGTCGGGGAACTCTACGAGCAGTACTTC

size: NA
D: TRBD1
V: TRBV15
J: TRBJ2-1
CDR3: CATSARFGTETYNEQFF
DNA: TGTGCCACCAGCGCCAGATTTGGGACAGAGACCTACAATGAGCAGTTCTTC

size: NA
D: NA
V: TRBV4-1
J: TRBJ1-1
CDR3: CASSQPPDPGAFF
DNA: TGCGCCAGCAGCCAACCCCCCGACCCGGGGGCTTTCTTT

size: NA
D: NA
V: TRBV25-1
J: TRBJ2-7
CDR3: CASSGFSRGTYEQYF
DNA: TGTGCCAGCAGTGGCTTCTCTAGGGGGACCTACGAGCAGTACTTC

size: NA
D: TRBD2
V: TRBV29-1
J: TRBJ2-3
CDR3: CSATSGSRGVDTQYF
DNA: TGCAGCGCAACTAGCGGGAGCCGGGGGGTAGATACGCAGTATTTT

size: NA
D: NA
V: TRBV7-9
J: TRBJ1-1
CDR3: CASSFSEGNTEAFF
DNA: TGTGCCAGCAGCTTCTCGGAGGGGAACACTGAAGCTTTCTTT

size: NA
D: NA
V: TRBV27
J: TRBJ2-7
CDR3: CASSLQVTYEQYF
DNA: TGTGCCAGCAGTTTACAGGTCACCTACGAGCAGTACTTC

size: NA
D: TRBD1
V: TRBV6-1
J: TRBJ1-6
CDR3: CASSSDRGLSPLHF
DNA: TGTGCCAGCAGTTCGGACAGGGGGCTATCCCCCCTCCACTTT

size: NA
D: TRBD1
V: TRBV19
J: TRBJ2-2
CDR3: CASSPWTGITGELFF
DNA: TGTGCCAGTAGCCCTTGGACAGGGATCACCGGGGAGCTGTTTTTT

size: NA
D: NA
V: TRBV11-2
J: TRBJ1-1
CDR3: CASSLVSVTEAFF
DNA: TGTGCCAGCAGCTTAGTGTCAGTCACTGAAGCTTTCTTT

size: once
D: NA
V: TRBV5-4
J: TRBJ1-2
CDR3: CASSLETGRLNGYTF
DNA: TGTGCCAGCAGCTTAGAAACAGGGCGTCTGAATGGCTACACCTTC

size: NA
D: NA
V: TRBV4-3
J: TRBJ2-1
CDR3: CASSQEAQGPNYNEQFF
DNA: TGCGCCAGCAGCCAAGAGGCGCAGGGGCCAAACTACAATGAGCAGTTCTTC